The rows below give T cell receptor beta chains drawn from one sample of a study of cytotoxic CD8 clonotypes in ibrutinib-treated CLL. Produced via immunoSEQ multiplex PCR; TCRdb's table is partial and in-frame only. The sample gives roughly 63,000 clones, 45% to 60% of which show up once; about 15% is in the top ten. The material sequenced was PBMCs, taken after 12 months of ibrutinib treatment. These receptors all come from a human donor with chronic lymphocytic leukemia. The CDR3 runs from the conserved cysteine through the conserved F or W. A D gene is named only where the DNA matches it firmly. Rows may omit the clone size; those that give it use once, few, many or a size class.

j_call: TRBJ2-1
v_call: TRBV2
d_call: TRBD2
clone_size: -
cdr3_aa: CASSEAFTSGRALDNEQFF
cdr3_nt: TGTGCCAGCAGTGAAGCATTTACTAGCGGGAGGGCCCTCGATAATGAGCAGTTCTTC

j_call: TRBJ2-1
v_call: TRBV6-6
d_call: -
clone_size: -
cdr3_aa: CATNQGGYEQFF
cdr3_nt: TGTGCCACCAACCAGGGGGGCTATGAGCAGTTCTTC

j_call: TRBJ2-2
v_call: TRBV10-1
d_call: -
clone_size: -
cdr3_aa: CATPNGGPNTGELFF
cdr3_nt: TGCGCCACCCCAAACGGGGGGCCGAACACCGGGGAGCTGTTTTTT

j_call: TRBJ1-1
v_call: TRBV27
d_call: TRBD1
clone_size: -
cdr3_aa: CASIGHSDRKGEAFF
cdr3_nt: TGTGCCAGCATAGGGCACTCGGACAGGAAGGGCGAAGCTTTCTTT

j_call: TRBJ1-2
v_call: TRBV5-4
d_call: -
clone_size: -
cdr3_aa: CASSLDRLTEGYTF
cdr3_nt: TGTGCCAGCAGCTTGGACCGCCTTACGGAGGGCTACACCTTC

j_call: TRBJ2-2
v_call: TRBV11-2
d_call: TRBD1
clone_size: once
cdr3_aa: CASSLEITGANTGELFF
cdr3_nt: TGTGCCAGCAGCTTAGAGATAACAGGGGCGAACACCGGGGAGCTGTTTTTT

j_call: TRBJ2-1
v_call: TRBV21-1
d_call: -
clone_size: -
cdr3_aa: CASSPSYRDNEQFF
cdr3_nt: TGTGCCAGCAGCCCAAGTTACCGTGACAATGAGCAGTTCTTC

j_call: TRBJ1-5
v_call: TRBV19
d_call: -
clone_size: -
cdr3_aa: CASKGVQGNYQPQHF
cdr3_nt: TGTGCCAGTAAGGGGGTCCAGGGGAACTATCAGCCCCAGCATTTT

j_call: TRBJ1-2
v_call: TRBV6-1
d_call: -
clone_size: many
cdr3_aa: CASSGRSGPLGGYTF
cdr3_nt: TGTGCCAGCAGTGGGCGATCAGGGCCCCTGGGTGGCTACACCTTC

j_call: TRBJ1-1
v_call: TRBV6-5
d_call: -
clone_size: many
cdr3_aa: CASSTTGRLPEAFF
cdr3_nt: TGTGCCAGCAGTACGACGGGGAGGCTCCCTGAAGCTTTCTTT

j_call: TRBJ2-2
v_call: TRBV5-1
d_call: TRBD2
clone_size: -
cdr3_aa: CASSLAGLAGNTGELFF
cdr3_nt: TGCGCCAGCAGCTTGGCCGGACTAGCGGGAAACACCGGGGAGCTGTTTTTT

j_call: TRBJ2-3
v_call: TRBV6-1
d_call: -
clone_size: -
cdr3_aa: CASRQGIGTDTQYF
cdr3_nt: TGTGCCAGCAGGCAAGGGATCGGCACAGATACGCAGTATTTT

j_call: TRBJ2-1
v_call: TRBV27
d_call: TRBD2
clone_size: many
cdr3_aa: CASSSYSGRANEQFF
cdr3_nt: TGTGCCAGCAGTTCTTATAGCGGGAGGGCCAATGAGCAGTTCTTC

j_call: TRBJ2-2
v_call: TRBV6-6
d_call: -
clone_size: -
cdr3_aa: CASSNREGGELFF
cdr3_nt: TGTGCCAGCAGCAACAGGGAGGGCGGGGAGCTGTTTTTT

j_call: TRBJ2-7
v_call: TRBV18
d_call: -
clone_size: -
cdr3_aa: CASSPVGAVAIYEQYF
cdr3_nt: TGTGCCAGCTCACCAGTGGGGGCAGTTGCCATCTACGAGCAGTACTTC

j_call: TRBJ2-4
v_call: TRBV29-1
d_call: TRBD2
clone_size: -
cdr3_aa: CSVGLAGIQYF
cdr3_nt: TGCAGCGTTGGTCTAGCGGGTATTCAGTACTTC

j_call: TRBJ1-5
v_call: TRBV6-1
d_call: TRBD1
clone_size: -
cdr3_aa: CASRQGDQPQHF
cdr3_nt: TGTGCCAGCAGACAGGGGGATCAGCCCCAGCATTTT

j_call: TRBJ1-4
v_call: TRBV7-8
d_call: -
clone_size: -
cdr3_aa: CASSLIRAANEKLFF
cdr3_nt: TGTGCCAGCAGCTTAATCCGTGCAGCTAATGAAAAACTGTTTTTT

j_call: TRBJ2-7
v_call: TRBV11-1
d_call: -
clone_size: -
cdr3_aa: CASSLGQVYEQYF
cdr3_nt: TGTGCCAGCAGCTTAGGACAGGTGTACGAGCAGTACTTC

j_call: TRBJ1-1
v_call: TRBV27
d_call: -
clone_size: -
cdr3_aa: CASSLQAGRTEAFF
cdr3_nt: TGTGCCAGCAGTTTACAGGCGGGCCGCACTGAAGCTTTCTTT

j_call: TRBJ1-1
v_call: TRBV7-9
d_call: -
clone_size: -
cdr3_aa: CASSLAVREAEAFF
cdr3_nt: TGTGCCAGCAGCTTAGCAGTTAGGGAGGCTGAAGCTTTCTTT

j_call: TRBJ2-2
v_call: TRBV28
d_call: -
clone_size: once
cdr3_aa: CASTVAVGGELFF
cdr3_nt: TGTGCCAGCACCGTGGCGGTTGGCGGGGAGCTGTTTTTT

j_call: TRBJ1-2
v_call: TRBV14
d_call: -
clone_size: few
cdr3_aa: CASSQDLGSYGYTF
cdr3_nt: TGTGCCAGCAGCCAAGATTTGGGTAGCTATGGCTACACCTTC

j_call: TRBJ2-1
v_call: TRBV6-5
d_call: TRBD2
clone_size: -
cdr3_aa: CASGGRGDNEQFF
cdr3_nt: TGTGCCAGCGGTGGTCGGGGGGACAATGAGCAGTTCTTC

j_call: TRBJ1-2
v_call: TRBV19
d_call: -
clone_size: -
cdr3_aa: CASSTSHVQGYGYTF
cdr3_nt: TGTGCCAGTAGTACGAGCCATGTCCAGGGCTATGGCTACACCTTC

j_call: TRBJ2-1
v_call: TRBV5-1
d_call: -
clone_size: -
cdr3_aa: CASSSKEGGSYNEQFF
cdr3_nt: TGCGCCAGCAGCTCGAAAGAGGGGGGCTCCTACAATGAGCAGTTCTTC

j_call: TRBJ2-5
v_call: TRBV19
d_call: TRBD1
clone_size: -
cdr3_aa: CASTPTGSWVETQYF
cdr3_nt: TGTGCCAGTACCCCGACAGGGAGCTGGGTAGAGACCCAGTACTTC

j_call: TRBJ2-3
v_call: TRBV18
d_call: TRBD1
clone_size: few
cdr3_aa: CASSPGTGTVADTQYF
cdr3_nt: TGTGCCAGCTCACCGGGAACCGGGACAGTTGCAGATACGCAGTATTTT

j_call: TRBJ1-2
v_call: TRBV7-9
d_call: -
clone_size: few
cdr3_aa: CASSLGTGYTF
cdr3_nt: TGTGCCAGCAGCTTAGGGACCGGCTACACCTTC

j_call: TRBJ2-5
v_call: TRBV4-1
d_call: TRBD2
clone_size: -
cdr3_aa: CASSQVTSGDQETQYF
cdr3_nt: TGCGCCAGCAGCCAAGTGACTAGCGGGGATCAAGAGACCCAGTACTTC

j_call: TRBJ1-2
v_call: TRBV5-1
d_call: TRBD1
clone_size: few
cdr3_aa: CARHRDSSGYTF
cdr3_nt: TGCGCCAGGCACCGGGACAGCTCCGGCTACACCTTC

j_call: TRBJ2-7
v_call: TRBV10-3
d_call: -
clone_size: many
cdr3_aa: CAIGLRGFYEQYF
cdr3_nt: TGTGCCATCGGGCTGAGGGGGTTCTACGAGCAGTACTTC

j_call: TRBJ1-1
v_call: TRBV19
d_call: -
clone_size: -
cdr3_aa: CAIWLNTEAFF
cdr3_nt: TGTGCCATCTGGTTGAACACTGAAGCTTTCTTT

j_call: TRBJ2-1
v_call: TRBV7-9
d_call: TRBD1
clone_size: -
cdr3_aa: CASSNSDRGLLHNEQFF
cdr3_nt: TGTGCCAGCAGCAACAGCGACAGGGGGCTTTTACACAATGAGCAGTTCTTC

j_call: TRBJ2-2
v_call: TRBV7-9
d_call: -
clone_size: -
cdr3_aa: CASSLRGTTMRKNTGELFF
cdr3_nt: TGTGCCAGCAGCTTGAGGGGGACTACCATGAGGAAAAACACCGGGGAGCTGTTTTTT

j_call: TRBJ2-7
v_call: TRBV27
d_call: -
clone_size: -
cdr3_aa: CASRLDRSYEQYF
cdr3_nt: TGTGCCAGCAGATTAGACAGGTCCTACGAGCAGTACTTC

j_call: TRBJ1-2
v_call: TRBV14
d_call: -
clone_size: few
cdr3_aa: CASSQVPWGYTF
cdr3_nt: TGTGCCAGCAGCCAAGTCCCCTGGGGCTACACCTTC

j_call: TRBJ1-5
v_call: TRBV15
d_call: -
clone_size: -
cdr3_aa: CATSRGVRSDQPQHF
cdr3_nt: TGTGCCACCAGCAGAGGGGTAAGATCTGATCAGCCCCAGCATTTT

j_call: TRBJ2-2
v_call: TRBV11-2
d_call: -
clone_size: -
cdr3_aa: CASSFQGTTGELFF
cdr3_nt: TGTGCCAGCAGCTTCCAGGGGACCACCGGGGAGCTGTTTTTT

j_call: TRBJ2-5
v_call: TRBV7-2
d_call: -
clone_size: few
cdr3_aa: CASSSGLGGSETQYF
cdr3_nt: TGTGCCAGCAGCTCCGGACTGGGCGGGTCGGAGACCCAGTACTTC

j_call: TRBJ1-4
v_call: TRBV5-1
d_call: -
clone_size: -
cdr3_aa: CASSLALKATEKLFF
cdr3_nt: TGCGCCAGCAGCTTGGCCTTAAAGGCGACGGAAAAACTGTTTTTT

j_call: TRBJ1-2
v_call: TRBV6-1
d_call: -
clone_size: many
cdr3_aa: CASSHQGGRYGYTF
cdr3_nt: TGTGCCAGCAGTCATCAAGGGGGACGGTATGGCTACACCTTC

j_call: TRBJ1-2
v_call: TRBV5-1
d_call: -
clone_size: -
cdr3_aa: CASSLDWSYGYTF
cdr3_nt: TGCGCCAGCAGCTTGGACTGGTCCTATGGCTACACCTTC

j_call: TRBJ2-3
v_call: TRBV7-6
d_call: -
clone_size: -
cdr3_aa: CASSLADTTDTQYF
cdr3_nt: TGTGCCAGCAGCTTAGCGGATACCACAGATACGCAGTATTTT

j_call: TRBJ2-7
v_call: TRBV19
d_call: -
clone_size: -
cdr3_aa: CASRAPSGGSSYEQYF
cdr3_nt: TGTGCCAGTAGGGCTCCCTCCGGGGGAAGCTCCTACGAGCAGTACTTC

j_call: TRBJ2-5
v_call: TRBV11-2
d_call: TRBD1
clone_size: -
cdr3_aa: CASSPTGGSLETQYF
cdr3_nt: TGTGCCAGCAGCCCTACAGGGGGCTCTCTGGAGACCCAGTACTTC

j_call: TRBJ2-1
v_call: TRBV4-2
d_call: TRBD1
clone_size: few
cdr3_aa: CASSPTGQGYNEQFF
cdr3_nt: TGTGCCAGCAGCCCCACGGGACAGGGGTACAATGAGCAGTTCTTC

j_call: TRBJ1-2
v_call: TRBV5-4
d_call: TRBD1
clone_size: few
cdr3_aa: CASSTRDRARGSGYTF
cdr3_nt: TGTGCCAGCAGCACCCGGGACAGGGCCCGGGGAAGCGGCTACACCTTC

j_call: TRBJ2-1
v_call: TRBV6-5
d_call: TRBD1
clone_size: -
cdr3_aa: CASNRQGEGNEQFF
cdr3_nt: TGTGCCAGCAACCGACAGGGGGAGGGCAATGAGCAGTTCTTC